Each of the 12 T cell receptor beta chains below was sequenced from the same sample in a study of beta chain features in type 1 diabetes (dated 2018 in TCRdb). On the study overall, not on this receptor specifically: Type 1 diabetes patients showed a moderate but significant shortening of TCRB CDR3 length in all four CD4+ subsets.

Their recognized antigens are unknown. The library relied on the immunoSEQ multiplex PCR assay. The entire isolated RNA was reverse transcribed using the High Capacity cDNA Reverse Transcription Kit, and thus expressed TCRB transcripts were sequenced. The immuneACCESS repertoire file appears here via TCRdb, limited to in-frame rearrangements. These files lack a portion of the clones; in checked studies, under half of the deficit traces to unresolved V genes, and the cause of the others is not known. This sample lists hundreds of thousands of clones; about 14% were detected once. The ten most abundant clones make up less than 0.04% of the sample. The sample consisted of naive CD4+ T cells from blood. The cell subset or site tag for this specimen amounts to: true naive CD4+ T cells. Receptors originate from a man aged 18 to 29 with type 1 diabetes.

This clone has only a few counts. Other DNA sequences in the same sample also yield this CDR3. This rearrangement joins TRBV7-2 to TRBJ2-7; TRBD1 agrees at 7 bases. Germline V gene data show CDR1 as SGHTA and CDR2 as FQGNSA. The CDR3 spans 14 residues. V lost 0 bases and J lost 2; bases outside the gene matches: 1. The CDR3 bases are TGTGCCAGCAGCTTAGCACAGGGGACCTACGAGCAGTACTTC. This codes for CASSLAQGTYEQYF.

The CDR3 here is CASSLGPGGSWGTEAFF. DNA for the CDR3: TGCGCCAGCAGCTTGGGACCAGGGGGCTCCTGGGGCACTGAAGCTTTCTTT. The rearrangement links TRBV5-1 to TRBJ1-1, with TRBD1 identical over 8 bases. This CDR3 comprises 17 residues. Germline CDR1 SGHRS, CDR2 YFSETQ. J gave up 4 bases and V 0 bases, and 11 bases lay outside the gene matches. The whole variable domain, remainder taken from reference TRBV5-1 and TRBJ1-1, is KAGVTQTPRYLIKTRGQQVTLSCSPISGHRSVSWYQQTPGQGLQFLFEYFSETQRNKGNFPGRFSGRQFSNSRSEMNVSTLELGDSALYLCASSLGPGGSWGTEAFFGQGTRLTVV.

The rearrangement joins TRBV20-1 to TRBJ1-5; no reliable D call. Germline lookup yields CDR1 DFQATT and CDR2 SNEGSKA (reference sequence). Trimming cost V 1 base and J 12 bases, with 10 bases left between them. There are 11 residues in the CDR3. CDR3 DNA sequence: TGCAGTGCTAGAGGCCCGCGGGACCAGCATTTT. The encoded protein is CSARGPRDQHF.

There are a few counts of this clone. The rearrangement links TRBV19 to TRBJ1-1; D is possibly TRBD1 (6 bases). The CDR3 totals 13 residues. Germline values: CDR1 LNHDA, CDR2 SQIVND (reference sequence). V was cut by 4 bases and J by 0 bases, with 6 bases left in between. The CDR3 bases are TGTGCCAGTAGTAACAGGGTGAACACTGAAGCTTTCTTT. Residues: CASSNRVNTEAFF.

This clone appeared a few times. CDR3 DNA sequence: TGTGCCAGCCGGGACTCCTGGAGGGATTCACCCCTCCACTTT. Translation gives CASRDSWRDSPLHF. This chain uses TRBV7-9 with TRBJ1-6; tentative D call: TRBD1 (5 bases). Trimming took 8 bases from V and 8 from J, leaving 16 bases between them. Germline lookup yields CDR1 SEHNR and CDR2 FQNEAQ (reference sequence). This CDR3 is 14 amino acids long.

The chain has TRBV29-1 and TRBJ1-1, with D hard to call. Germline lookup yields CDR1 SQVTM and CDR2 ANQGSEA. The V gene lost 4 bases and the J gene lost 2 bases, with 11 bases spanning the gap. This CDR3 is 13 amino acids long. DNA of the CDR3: TGCAGCGTTGGTTCCCTGGGAAACACTGAAGCTTTCTTT. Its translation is CSVGSLGNTEAFF.

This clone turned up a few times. CDR3 DNA: TGCGCCAGCAGCCTCGGGGTTGGAGAAGCCGGCGCCGAGCAGTACTTC. It specifies CASSLGVGEAGAEQYF. The rearrangement links TRBV4-3 to TRBJ2-7; perhaps TRBD2 as D (5 bases). Per germline, CDR1 LGHNA and CDR2 YSLEER. This CDR3 contains 16 residues. V shed 4 bases and J shed 6 bases, with 22 bases lying between them.

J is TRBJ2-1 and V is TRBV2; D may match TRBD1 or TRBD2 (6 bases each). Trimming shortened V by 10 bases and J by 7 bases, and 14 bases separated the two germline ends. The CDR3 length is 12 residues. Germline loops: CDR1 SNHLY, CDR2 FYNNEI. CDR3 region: CATGARRNEQFF. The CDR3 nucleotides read TGTGCCACGGGGGCTAGAAGGAATGAGCAGTTCTTC. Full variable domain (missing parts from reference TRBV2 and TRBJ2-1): EPEVTQTPSHQVTQMGQEVILRCVPISNHLYFYWYRQILGQKVEFLVSFYNNEISEKSEIFDDQFSVERPDGSNFTLKIRSTKLEDSAMYFCATGARRNEQFFGPGTRLTVL.

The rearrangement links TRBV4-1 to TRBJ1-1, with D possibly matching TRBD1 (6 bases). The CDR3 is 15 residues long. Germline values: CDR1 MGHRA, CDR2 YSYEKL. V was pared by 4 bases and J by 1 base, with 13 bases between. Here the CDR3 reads CASSRETGANTEAFF. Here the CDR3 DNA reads TGCGCCAGCAGCCGGGAGACAGGAGCGAACACTGAAGCTTTCTTT.

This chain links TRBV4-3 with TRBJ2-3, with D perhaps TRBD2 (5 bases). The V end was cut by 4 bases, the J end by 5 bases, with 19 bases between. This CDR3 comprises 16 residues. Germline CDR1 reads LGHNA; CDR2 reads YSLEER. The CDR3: CASSPVATGSRDTQYF. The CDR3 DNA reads TGCGCCAGCAGCCCAGTAGCCACGGGGAGCCGAGATACGCAGTATTTT.

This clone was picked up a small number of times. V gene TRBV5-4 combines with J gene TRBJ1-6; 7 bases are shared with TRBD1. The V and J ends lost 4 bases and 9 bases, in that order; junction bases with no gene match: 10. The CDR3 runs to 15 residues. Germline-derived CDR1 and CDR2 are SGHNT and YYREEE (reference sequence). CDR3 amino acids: CASSAGQFGSSPLHF. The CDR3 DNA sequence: TGTGCCAGCAGCGCGGGACAGTTCGGGAGTTCACCCCTCCACTTT.

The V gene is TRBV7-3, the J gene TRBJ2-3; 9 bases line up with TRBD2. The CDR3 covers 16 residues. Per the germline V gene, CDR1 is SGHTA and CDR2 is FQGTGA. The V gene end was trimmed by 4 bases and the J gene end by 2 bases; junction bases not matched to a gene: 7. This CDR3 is CASSSVAGANTDTQYF. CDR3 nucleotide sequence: TGTGCCAGCAGCTCCGTAGCGGGGGCGAACACAGATACGCAGTATTTT.